This T cell receptor (beta chain) was recovered during a study of T cells in Graves' hyperthyroidism and ophthalmopathy. Study-wide results and limits: The model's output predicted ophthalmopathy at a median of 6.5 months prior to onset.

This clonotype was observed at least ten times. Its antigen is undetermined. RNA transcripts gave rise to amplified TCR beta CDR3 regions. An initial round of RT-PCR targeting the TCR CDR3 relied on the HTBI primer set. TCRdb independently ran MiXCR on the multiplex PCR reads; one entry per CDR3 protein. The sample consists of hundreds of thousands of distinct CDR3 sequences, roughly 24% of them appearing once. This TCR derives from a young woman with Graves' ophthalmopathy. Sequencing input: blood.

The CDR3 nucleotides are TGTGCCAGCAGGGGGACAGCCGTAAATCAGCCCCAGCATTTT. Translated, it gives CASRGTAVNQPQHF. This sequence joins TRBV6-1 and TRBJ1-5; 7 bases fit TRBD1. The J segment lost 4 bases and the V segment lost 6 bases, leaving 6 bases of the junction unmatched. Germline V gene data show CDR1 as MNHNS and CDR2 as SASEGT. CDR3 size: 14 residues.